These T cell receptor beta chains were read from a single sample in a study of a mutant IDH1 vaccine in newly diagnosed glioma. These receptors have no known antigen. TCRdb keeps only in-frame clones here, not all; method: immunoSEQ multiplex PCR. The repertoire holds 30,000 to 40,000 clones, roughly 84% seen once, with 2% to 2.5% in the top ten. Sample: PBMCs, taken from a glioma patient whose treatment included an IDH1 peptide vaccine. Every receptor here comes from a man between 40 and 49 years old with glioma. The CDR3 runs from the conserved cysteine through the conserved F or W. The order of the fields is CDR3 protein, V gene, J gene, D gene. A D gene is named only where the DNA matches it firmly.

CDR3aa: CASSMPSGAGPTDTQYF
v_gene: TRBV19
j_gene: TRBJ2-3
d_gene: TRBD2

CDR3aa: CASSVEGQGRRNGYTF
v_gene: TRBV9
j_gene: TRBJ1-2
d_gene: TRBD1

CDR3aa: CASSIDSGVNTGELFF
v_gene: TRBV19
j_gene: TRBJ2-2
d_gene: NA

CDR3aa: CASSLPQWNEQFF
v_gene: TRBV19
j_gene: TRBJ2-1
d_gene: NA

CDR3aa: CASSSIFGTGKTYEQYF
v_gene: TRBV28
j_gene: TRBJ2-7
d_gene: TRBD1

CDR3aa: CASSADNRDEQYF
v_gene: TRBV5-8
j_gene: TRBJ2-7
d_gene: NA

CDR3aa: CASSFSGIGTGELFF
v_gene: TRBV7-2
j_gene: TRBJ2-2
d_gene: TRBD2

CDR3aa: CASRKQASEQFF
v_gene: TRBV7-9
j_gene: TRBJ2-1
d_gene: NA

CDR3aa: CSVEDSTSGAYEQYF
v_gene: TRBV29-1
j_gene: TRBJ2-7
d_gene: TRBD2

CDR3aa: CASSSTEPRYEQYF
v_gene: TRBV5-1
j_gene: TRBJ2-7
d_gene: NA

CDR3aa: CASSLRRGSVPDTQYF
v_gene: TRBV11-2
j_gene: TRBJ2-3
d_gene: NA

CDR3aa: CASSLSEGRYF
v_gene: TRBV23-1
j_gene: TRBJ2-7
d_gene: NA

CDR3aa: CASSRRGDFYEQYF
v_gene: TRBV11-2
j_gene: TRBJ2-7
d_gene: NA

CDR3aa: CASSPQSRAKIEQYF
v_gene: TRBV18
j_gene: TRBJ2-7
d_gene: NA

CDR3aa: CASSISPSGRDTQYF
v_gene: TRBV6-4
j_gene: TRBJ2-3
d_gene: TRBD2

CDR3aa: CASSLGGFSYNEQFF
v_gene: TRBV5-8
j_gene: TRBJ2-1
d_gene: NA

CDR3aa: CASSLTSRGNEQFF
v_gene: TRBV7-3
j_gene: TRBJ2-1
d_gene: NA

CDR3aa: CSVLAGYEQYF
v_gene: TRBV29-1
j_gene: TRBJ2-7
d_gene: TRBD2

CDR3aa: CASSSGEYGYTF
v_gene: TRBV5-1
j_gene: TRBJ1-2
d_gene: NA

CDR3aa: CASSARIPKTSGSPGANVLTF
v_gene: TRBV9
j_gene: TRBJ2-6
d_gene: TRBD2

CDR3aa: CASSPRQDTDTQYF
v_gene: TRBV19
j_gene: TRBJ2-3
d_gene: NA

CDR3aa: CASSSGPSNTEAFF
v_gene: TRBV5-1
j_gene: TRBJ1-1
d_gene: NA

CDR3aa: CASSYGGSVSYEQYF
v_gene: TRBV6-5
j_gene: TRBJ2-7
d_gene: NA

CDR3aa: CASRTGEGAYEQYF
v_gene: TRBV28
j_gene: TRBJ2-7
d_gene: TRBD1

CDR3aa: CASRTGRGNYGYTF
v_gene: TRBV2
j_gene: TRBJ1-2
d_gene: NA

CDR3aa: CASSLSSGLHTDTQYF
v_gene: TRBV27
j_gene: TRBJ2-3
d_gene: NA

CDR3aa: CSVDSQAGEKLFF
v_gene: TRBV29-1
j_gene: TRBJ1-4
d_gene: NA

CDR3aa: CASSLGTSSHIQYF
v_gene: TRBV4-1
j_gene: TRBJ2-4
d_gene: TRBD2

CDR3aa: CASSQGAGAQETQYF
v_gene: TRBV14
j_gene: TRBJ2-5
d_gene: NA

CDR3aa: CASSPLGSGEQYF
v_gene: TRBV11-3
j_gene: TRBJ2-7
d_gene: NA

CDR3aa: CASSQEGTYQPQHF
v_gene: TRBV4-1
j_gene: TRBJ1-5
d_gene: NA

CDR3aa: CASSPTGGEQYF
v_gene: TRBV27
j_gene: TRBJ2-7
d_gene: TRBD1

CDR3aa: CASSPRNIGRAEQYF
v_gene: TRBV27
j_gene: TRBJ2-7
d_gene: NA

CDR3aa: CSTHRETQYF
v_gene: TRBV20-1
j_gene: TRBJ2-5
d_gene: NA

CDR3aa: CASSLQRDLYNEQFF
v_gene: TRBV7-2
j_gene: TRBJ2-1
d_gene: TRBD2

CDR3aa: CASSSAYEQYF
v_gene: TRBV7-2
j_gene: TRBJ2-7
d_gene: NA

CDR3aa: CSVEVEWVLETQYF
v_gene: TRBV29-1
j_gene: TRBJ2-5
d_gene: NA

CDR3aa: CASSDAGQSFSYEQYF
v_gene: TRBV19
j_gene: TRBJ2-7
d_gene: NA

CDR3aa: CASGFSSGNEQFF
v_gene: TRBV5-1
j_gene: TRBJ2-1
d_gene: TRBD2

CDR3aa: CASSRPRGTGGGGAFF
v_gene: TRBV11-2
j_gene: TRBJ1-1
d_gene: TRBD1

CDR3aa: CASSPRPGGGTQYF
v_gene: TRBV7-9
j_gene: TRBJ2-3
d_gene: TRBD2

CDR3aa: CASSFDFGGWGTGELFF
v_gene: TRBV5-6
j_gene: TRBJ2-2
d_gene: TRBD2

CDR3aa: CASSLTREGEQYF
v_gene: TRBV7-3
j_gene: TRBJ2-7
d_gene: TRBD2

CDR3aa: CAINPGNSDTQYF
v_gene: TRBV10-3
j_gene: TRBJ2-3
d_gene: NA

CDR3aa: CASSIPWSSETQYF
v_gene: TRBV19
j_gene: TRBJ2-5
d_gene: NA

CDR3aa: CASSDGPGQGGSEAFF
v_gene: TRBV13
j_gene: TRBJ1-1
d_gene: TRBD1

CDR3aa: CSVGGTSGTYEQYF
v_gene: TRBV29-1
j_gene: TRBJ2-7
d_gene: TRBD2

CDR3aa: CASSTRTANQPQHF
v_gene: TRBV28
j_gene: TRBJ1-5
d_gene: NA

CDR3aa: CATSPLRYTF
v_gene: TRBV15
j_gene: TRBJ1-2
d_gene: NA

CDR3aa: CASSLGRDISYEQYF
v_gene: TRBV7-9
j_gene: TRBJ2-7
d_gene: NA

CDR3aa: CASSDGPPGSSYEQYF
v_gene: TRBV25-1
j_gene: TRBJ2-7
d_gene: NA

CDR3aa: CATRTDISIPGYTF
v_gene: TRBV19
j_gene: TRBJ1-2
d_gene: NA

CDR3aa: CASSRTVGFF
v_gene: TRBV14
j_gene: TRBJ2-1
d_gene: NA

CDR3aa: CAASAQREANEQFF
v_gene: TRBV10-3
j_gene: TRBJ2-1
d_gene: TRBD2

CDR3aa: CASSMPSNEQYF
v_gene: TRBV7-9
j_gene: TRBJ2-7
d_gene: NA

CDR3aa: CASSLIPKGAKMYTEAFF
v_gene: TRBV7-9
j_gene: TRBJ1-1
d_gene: TRBD1